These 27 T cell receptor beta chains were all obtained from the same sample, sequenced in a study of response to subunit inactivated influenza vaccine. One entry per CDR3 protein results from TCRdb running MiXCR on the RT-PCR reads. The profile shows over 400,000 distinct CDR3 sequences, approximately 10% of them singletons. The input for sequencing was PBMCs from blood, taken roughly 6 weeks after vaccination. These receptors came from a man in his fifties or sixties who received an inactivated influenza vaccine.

In DNA form, the CDR3 reads TGTGCCACCAGCAGATACGGGACAGACAATGAGCAGTTCTTC. It encodes CATSRYGTDNEQFF. This chain joins TRBV15 and TRBJ2-1; 7 bases are shared with TRBD1. Germline CDR1 reads LNHNV; CDR2 reads YYDKDF (reference sequence). The ends lost 2 bases at V and 5 bases at J; junction bases unmatched: 3. The CDR3 consists of 14 residues. The full variable domain, in which reference TRBV15 and TRBJ2-1 provide the parts outside the CDR3, is DAMVIQNPRYQVTQFGKPVTLSCSQTLNHNVMYWYQQKSSQAPKLLFHYYDKDFNNEADTPDNFQSRRPNTSFCFLDIRSPGLGDTAMYLCATSRYGTDNEQFFGPGTRLTVL.

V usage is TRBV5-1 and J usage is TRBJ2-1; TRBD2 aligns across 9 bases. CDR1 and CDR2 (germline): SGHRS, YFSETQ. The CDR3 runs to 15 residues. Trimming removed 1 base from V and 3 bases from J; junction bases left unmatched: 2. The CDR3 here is CASSLRTSDYNEQFF. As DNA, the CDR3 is TGCGCCAGCAGCTTGAGGACTAGCGACTACAATGAGCAGTTCTTC.

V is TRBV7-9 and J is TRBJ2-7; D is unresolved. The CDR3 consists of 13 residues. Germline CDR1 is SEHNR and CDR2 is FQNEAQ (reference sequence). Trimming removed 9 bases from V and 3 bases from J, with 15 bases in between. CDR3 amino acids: CASSPTAVYEQYF. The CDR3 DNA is TGTGCCAGTTCCCCGACGGCTGTCTACGAGCAGTACTTC.

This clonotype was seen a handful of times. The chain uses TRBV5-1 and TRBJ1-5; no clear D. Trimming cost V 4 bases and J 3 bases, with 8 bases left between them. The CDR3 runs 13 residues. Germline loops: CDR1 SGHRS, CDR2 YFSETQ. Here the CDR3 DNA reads TGCGCCAGCAGCCAAGGAAACAATCAGCCCCAGCATTTT. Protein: CASSQGNNQPQHF.

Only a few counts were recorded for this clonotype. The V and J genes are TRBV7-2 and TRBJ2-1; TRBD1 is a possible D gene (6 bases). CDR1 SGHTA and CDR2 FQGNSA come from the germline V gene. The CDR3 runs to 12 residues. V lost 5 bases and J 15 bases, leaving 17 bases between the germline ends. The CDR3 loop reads CASSPGGRGTFF. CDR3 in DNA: TGTGCCAGCAGCCCAGGAGGTAGGGGGACGTTCTTC.

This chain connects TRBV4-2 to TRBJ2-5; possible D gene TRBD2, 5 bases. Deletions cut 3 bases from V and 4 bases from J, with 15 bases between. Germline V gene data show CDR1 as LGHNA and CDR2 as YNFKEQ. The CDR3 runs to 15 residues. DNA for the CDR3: TGTGCCAGCAGCCAGAGAGGCACTAGTGGAGAGACCCAGTACTTC. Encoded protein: CASSQRGTSGETQYF.

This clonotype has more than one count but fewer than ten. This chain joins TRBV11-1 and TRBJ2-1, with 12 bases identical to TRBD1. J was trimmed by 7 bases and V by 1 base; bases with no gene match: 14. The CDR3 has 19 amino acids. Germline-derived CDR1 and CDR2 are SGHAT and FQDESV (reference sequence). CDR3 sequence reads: CASSLELSWGQGARNEQFF. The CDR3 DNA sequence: TGTGCCAGCAGCTTAGAATTGAGTTGGGGACAGGGGGCGAGAAATGAGCAGTTCTTC.

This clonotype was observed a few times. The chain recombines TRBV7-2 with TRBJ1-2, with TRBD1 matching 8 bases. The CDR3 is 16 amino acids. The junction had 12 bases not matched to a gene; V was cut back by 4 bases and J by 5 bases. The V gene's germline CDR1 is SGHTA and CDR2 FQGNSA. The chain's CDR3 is CASSSGTGFMGYGYTF. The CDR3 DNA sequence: TGTGCCAGCAGCTCCGGGACAGGCTTTATGGGATATGGCTACACCTTC.

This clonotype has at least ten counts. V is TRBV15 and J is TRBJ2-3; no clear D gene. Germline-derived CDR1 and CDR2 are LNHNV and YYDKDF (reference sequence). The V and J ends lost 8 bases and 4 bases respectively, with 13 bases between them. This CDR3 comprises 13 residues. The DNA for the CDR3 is TGTGCCACCGCGGAGCTGGTGCCAGATACGCAGTATTTT. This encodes CATAELVPDTQYF.

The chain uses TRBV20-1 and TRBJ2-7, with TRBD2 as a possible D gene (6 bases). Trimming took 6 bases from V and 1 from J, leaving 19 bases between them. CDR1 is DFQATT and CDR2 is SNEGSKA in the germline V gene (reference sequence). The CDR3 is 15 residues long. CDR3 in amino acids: CSAEGGSYTSYEQYF. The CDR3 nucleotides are TGCAGTGCGGAGGGCGGGTCCTACACTTCCTACGAGCAGTACTTC.

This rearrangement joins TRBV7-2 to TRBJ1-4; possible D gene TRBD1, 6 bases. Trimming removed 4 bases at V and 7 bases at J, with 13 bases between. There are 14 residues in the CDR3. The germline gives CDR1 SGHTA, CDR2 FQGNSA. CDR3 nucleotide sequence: TGTGCCAGCAGCTCACAGGGTGGGAGTGAAAAACTGTTTTTT. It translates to CASSSQGGSEKLFF. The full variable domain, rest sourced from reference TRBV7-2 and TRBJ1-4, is GAGVSQSPSNKVTEKGKDVELRCDPISGHTALYWYRQSLGQGLEFLIYFQGNSAPDKSGLPSDRFSAERTGGSVSTLTIQRTQQEDSAVYLCASSSQGGSEKLFFGSGTQLSVL.

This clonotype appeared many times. The CDR3 protein is CASSFERGGDEQYF. As DNA, the CDR3 is TGCGCCAGCAGCTTCGAGCGGGGGGGCGACGAGCAGTACTTC. This chain connects TRBV5-1 to TRBJ2-7, with 10 bases aligning to TRBD2. The CDR3 is 14 amino acids. J was trimmed by 5 bases and V by 2 bases; bases with no gene match: 4. Germline-derived CDR1 and CDR2 are SGHRS and YFSETQ.

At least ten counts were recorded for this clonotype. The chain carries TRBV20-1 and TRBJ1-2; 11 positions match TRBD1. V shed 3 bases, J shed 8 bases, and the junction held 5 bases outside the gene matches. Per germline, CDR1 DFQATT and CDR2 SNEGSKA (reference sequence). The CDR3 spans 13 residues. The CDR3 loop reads CSASAGTGGGYTF. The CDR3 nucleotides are TGCAGTGCTAGCGCTGGGACAGGGGGAGGCTACACCTTC.

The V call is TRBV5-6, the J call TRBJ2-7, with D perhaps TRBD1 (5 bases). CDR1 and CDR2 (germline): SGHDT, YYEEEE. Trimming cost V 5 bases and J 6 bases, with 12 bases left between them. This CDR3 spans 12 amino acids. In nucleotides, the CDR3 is TGTGCCAGCAGTTCGACAGTTTCCGAGCAGTACTTC. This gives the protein CASSSTVSEQYF.

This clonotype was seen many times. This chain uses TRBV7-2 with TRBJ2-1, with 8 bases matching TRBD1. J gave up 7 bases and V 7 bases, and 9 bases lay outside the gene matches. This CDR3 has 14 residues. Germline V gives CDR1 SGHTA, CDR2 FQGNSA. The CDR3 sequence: CASTPAGGWNEQFF. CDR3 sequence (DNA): TGTGCCAGCACCCCCGCAGGGGGCTGGAATGAGCAGTTCTTC.

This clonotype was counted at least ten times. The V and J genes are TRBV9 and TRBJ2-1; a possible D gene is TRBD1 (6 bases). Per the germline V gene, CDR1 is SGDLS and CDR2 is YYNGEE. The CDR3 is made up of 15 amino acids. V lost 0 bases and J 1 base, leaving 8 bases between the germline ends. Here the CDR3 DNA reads TGTGCCAGCAGCGTAGTAGGACAGTCCTACAATGAGCAGTTCTTC. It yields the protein CASSVVGQSYNEQFF.

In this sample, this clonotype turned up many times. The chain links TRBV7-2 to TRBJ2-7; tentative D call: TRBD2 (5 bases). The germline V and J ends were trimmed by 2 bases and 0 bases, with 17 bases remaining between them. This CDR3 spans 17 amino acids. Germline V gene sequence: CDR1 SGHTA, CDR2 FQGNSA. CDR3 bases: TGTGCCAGCAGCTTAAAGCGGCCACTAACACACTCCTACGAGCAGTACTTC. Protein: CASSLKRPLTHSYEQYF.

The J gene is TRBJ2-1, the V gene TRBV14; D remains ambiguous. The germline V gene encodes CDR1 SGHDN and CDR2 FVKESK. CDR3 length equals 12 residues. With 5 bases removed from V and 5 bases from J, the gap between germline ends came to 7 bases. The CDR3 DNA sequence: TGTGCCAGCAGCTACCTTCACAATGAGCAGTTCTTC. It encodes CASSYLHNEQFF.

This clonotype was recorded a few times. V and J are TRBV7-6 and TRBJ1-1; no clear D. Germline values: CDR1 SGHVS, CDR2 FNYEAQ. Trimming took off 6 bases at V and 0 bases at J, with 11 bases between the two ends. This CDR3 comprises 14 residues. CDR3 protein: CASRSPGMNTEAFF. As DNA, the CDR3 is TGTGCCAGCAGATCCCCGGGTATGAACACTGAAGCTTTCTTT.

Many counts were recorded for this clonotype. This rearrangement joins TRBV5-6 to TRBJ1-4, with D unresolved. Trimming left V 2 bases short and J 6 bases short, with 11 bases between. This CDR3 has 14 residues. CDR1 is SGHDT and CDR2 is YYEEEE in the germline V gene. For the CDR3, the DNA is TGTGCCAGCAGCTTATGGGGAGCCTATGAAAAACTGTTTTTT. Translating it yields CASSLWGAYEKLFF. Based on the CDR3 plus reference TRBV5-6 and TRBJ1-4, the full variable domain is DAGVTQSPTHLIKTRGQQVTLRCSPKSGHDTVSWYQQALGQGPQFIFQYYEEEERQRGNFPDRFSGHQFPNYSSELNVNALLLGDSALYLCASSLWGAYEKLFFGSGTQLSVL.

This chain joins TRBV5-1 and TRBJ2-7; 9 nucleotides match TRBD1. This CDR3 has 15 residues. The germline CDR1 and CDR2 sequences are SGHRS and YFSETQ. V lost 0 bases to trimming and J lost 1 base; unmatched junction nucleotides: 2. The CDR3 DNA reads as TGCGCCAGCAGCTTGGGGGACAGGGATTCCTACGAGCAGTACTTC. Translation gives CASSLGDRDSYEQYF.

The CDR3 region has the DNA TGTGCCACCAGCACGCAGGGTTACGAGCAGTACTTC. It yields the protein CATSTQGYEQYF. J is TRBJ2-7 and V is TRBV15; a weak D match, TRBD1 (5 bases). Deletions cut 4 bases from V and 4 bases from J, with 8 bases between. This CDR3 region has 12 residues. From germline, CDR1 is LNHNV and CDR2 YYDKDF (reference sequence).

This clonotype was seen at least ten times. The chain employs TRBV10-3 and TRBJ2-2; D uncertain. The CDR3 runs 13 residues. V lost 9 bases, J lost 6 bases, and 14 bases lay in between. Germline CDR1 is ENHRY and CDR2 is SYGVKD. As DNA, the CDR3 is TGTGCCATAGGGCGTAATTCGGCCGGGGAGCTGTTTTTT. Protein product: CAIGRNSAGELFF.

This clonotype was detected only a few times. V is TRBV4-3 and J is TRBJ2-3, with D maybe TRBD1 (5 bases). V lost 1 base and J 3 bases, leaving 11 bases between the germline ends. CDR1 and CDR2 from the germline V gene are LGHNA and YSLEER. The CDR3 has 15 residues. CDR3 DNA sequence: TGCGCCAGCAGCCAAGTGCAGGGCCAGACAGATACGCAGTATTTT. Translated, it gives CASSQVQGQTDTQYF.

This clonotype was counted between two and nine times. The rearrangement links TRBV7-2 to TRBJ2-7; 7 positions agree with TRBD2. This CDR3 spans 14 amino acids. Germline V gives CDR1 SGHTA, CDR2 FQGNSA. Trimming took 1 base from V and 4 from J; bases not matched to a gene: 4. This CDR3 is CASSLDAGVYEQYF. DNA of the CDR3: TGTGCCAGCAGCTTAGATGCGGGAGTATACGAGCAGTACTTC.

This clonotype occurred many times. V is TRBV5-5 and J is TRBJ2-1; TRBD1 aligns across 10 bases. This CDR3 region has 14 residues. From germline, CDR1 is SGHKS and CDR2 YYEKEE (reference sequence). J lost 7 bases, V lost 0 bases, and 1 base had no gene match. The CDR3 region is CASSLGQGANEQFF. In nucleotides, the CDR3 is TGTGCCAGCAGCTTGGGACAGGGGGCGAATGAGCAGTTCTTC.

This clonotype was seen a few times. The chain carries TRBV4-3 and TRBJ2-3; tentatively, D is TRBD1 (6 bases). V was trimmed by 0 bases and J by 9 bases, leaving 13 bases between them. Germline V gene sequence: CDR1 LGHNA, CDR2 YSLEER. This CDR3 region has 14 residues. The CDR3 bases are TGCGCCAGCAGCCAAGAAAACAACAGGGTCACGCAGTATTTT. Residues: CASSQENNRVTQYF.